What follows is one T cell receptor (beta chain) and its context. Its specificity is unknown. TCRdb processed the reads anew with MiXCR; each CDR3 protein has one entry. The repertoire includes about 89,000 distinct CDR3 sequences, less than 30% of them detected once, and over 60% sits in the top ten. This record belongs to a study of T cell repertoires in cytomegalovirus infection. The wider study: CMV epitopes in the study were HLA-C-restricted (recently identified) and HLA-B-restricted (well studied). Study-level findings and limits: CMV carriers having the relevant HLA were flagged by cumulative public TCR beta family frequency. What dominated the ex vivo response were HLA-C-restricted CMV-specific TCR beta clonotypes.

The CDR3 is 15 residues long. V lost 4 bases to trimming and J lost 3 bases; unmatched junction nucleotides: 8. Germline loops: CDR1 SEHNR, CDR2 FQNEAQ (reference sequence). V gene TRBV7-9 combines with J gene TRBJ2-7; 8 bases map to TRBD1. This sequence was found in a human donor in good health (CMV status not recorded). Some clones in this sample may be carry-over from other donors' samples. Source: CD8+ T cells from cultured PBMCs, taken from culture after CMV antigen stimulation. The CDR3: CASSSEGGQGYEQYF. DNA for the CDR3: TGTGCCAGCAGCTCCGAAGGAGGACAGGGCTACGAGCAGTACTTC. The entire variable domain, with the rest obtained from reference TRBV7-9 and TRBJ2-7, is as follows: DTGVSQNPRHKITKRGQNVTFRCDPISEHNRLYWYRQTLGQGPEFLTYFQNEAQLEKSRLLSDRFSAERPKGSFSTLEIQRTEQGDSAMYLCASSSEGGQGYEQYFGPGTRLTVT.